This T cell receptor (beta chain) was sequenced for a study of OX40 agonist ivuxolimab in advanced cancers. Looking at the study overall: A partial response was reached by three patients: one with hepatocellular carcinoma and two with cutaneous melanoma. Study findings and constraints: By week 6 at 0.1 to 3.0 mg/kg, blood CD4+ and CD8+ T cells had expanded clonally.

The table came from immunoSEQ multiplex PCR; TCRdb's copy has only in-frame clones and leaves some out. This table has 80,000 or so clones, roughly 86% appearing once. The germline V gene has CDR1 SGHVS and CDR2 FQNEAQ. V lost 0 bases to trimming and J lost 4 bases, with 12 bases between them. This CDR3 region has 15 residues. As to this clone: As yet, its antigen is unknown.

This sequence joins TRBV7-8 and TRBJ1-1; D gene unclear. This clonotype was sampled from an adult with an advanced solid tumor such as melanoma, head and neck, liver or kidney cancer. Sample: CD4+ or CD8+ T cells sorted from blood, taken in a trial of the OX40 agonist ivuxolimab. CDR3 protein: CASSLAHPQSTEAFF. CDR3 bases: TGTGCCAGCAGCTTAGCGCACCCCCAAAGCACTGAAGCTTTCTTT.